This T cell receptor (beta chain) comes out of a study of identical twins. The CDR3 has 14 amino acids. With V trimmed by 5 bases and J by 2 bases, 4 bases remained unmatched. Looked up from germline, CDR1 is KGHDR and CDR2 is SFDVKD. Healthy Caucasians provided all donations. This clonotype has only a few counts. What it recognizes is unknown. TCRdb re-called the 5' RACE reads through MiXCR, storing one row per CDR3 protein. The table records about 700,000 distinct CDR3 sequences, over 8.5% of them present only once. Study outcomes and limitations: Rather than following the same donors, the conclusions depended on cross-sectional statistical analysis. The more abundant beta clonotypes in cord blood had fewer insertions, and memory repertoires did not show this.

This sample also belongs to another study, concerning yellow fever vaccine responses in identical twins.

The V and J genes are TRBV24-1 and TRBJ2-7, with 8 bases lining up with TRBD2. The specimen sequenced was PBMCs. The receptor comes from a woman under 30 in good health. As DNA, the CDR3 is TGTGCCACCAGTGCCAGCGGGGGAACCTACGAGCAGTACTTC. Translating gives CATSASGGTYEQYF.